Presented here are 16 T cell receptor beta chains from one specimen sequenced in a study of cytomegalovirus exposure and HLA in healthy donors. Only in-frame clones appear in the TCRdb table, and some are missing; sequencing was by immunoSEQ multiplex PCR. The sample has roughly 100,000 clones; around 86% are singletons. The specimen sequenced was PBMCs. Receptors were obtained from a woman aged 18-35 years in good health and CMV-seropositive.

The chain has TRBV5-1 and TRBJ2-2, with D possibly matching TRBD2 (6 bases). Germline CDR1 reads SGHRS; CDR2 reads YFSETQ. Trimming removed 4 bases from V and 7 bases from J, with 11 bases in between. This CDR3 contains 13 residues. The CDR3 bases are TGCGCCAGCAGCCGGGACTCCGGCGGGGAGCTGTTTTTT. It yields the protein CASSRDSGGELFF.

The rearrangement joins TRBV5-1 to TRBJ2-2, with TRBD1 matching over 7 bases. V dropped 4 bases and J dropped 4; count of bases not matched to a gene: 10. Germline V gives CDR1 SGHRS, CDR2 YFSETQ. The CDR3 runs to 16 residues. The CDR3 loop is CASSLTGVIPTGELFF. For the CDR3, the DNA is TGCGCCAGCAGCCTCACAGGGGTAATCCCCACCGGGGAGCTGTTTTTT.

The chain is built from TRBV6-1 and TRBJ2-7; D is unclear. Per the germline V gene, CDR1 is MNHNS and CDR2 is SASEGT. The CDR3 sequence is 14 residues long. V lost 6 bases and J lost 0, with 12 bases in between. CDR3 in amino acids: CASSSSRSSYEQYF. CDR3 nucleotide sequence: TGTGCCAGCAGCTCGAGCCGTAGCTCCTACGAGCAGTACTTC.

The CDR3 bases are TGTGCCAGCAGCTTCGACCTCACCGGGACTACCTTGGGGACAGATACGCAGTATTTT. The encoded protein is CASSFDLTGTTLGTDTQYF. The chain links TRBV11-2 to TRBJ2-3, with 7 bases matching TRBD2. Germline V gene sequence: CDR1 SGHAT, CDR2 FQNNGV. CDR3 length: 19 residues. With V trimmed by 3 bases and J by 3 bases, 18 bases remained unmatched.

V usage is TRBV5-8 and J usage is TRBJ1-5, with TRBD1 matching over 8 bases. This CDR3 comprises 13 residues. Germline-derived CDR1 and CDR2 are SGHTS and YDEGEE. Germline trimming cut 6 bases from V and 5 bases from J; bases unmatched to any gene: 4. Here the CDR3 reads CASTDRGDQPQHF. The CDR3 DNA follows: TGTGCCAGCACCGACAGGGGCGATCAGCCCCAGCATTTT.

The chain uses TRBV5-6 and TRBJ2-7, with 11 positions matching TRBD2. Trimming removed 3 bases from V and 3 bases from J; junction bases left unmatched: 2. The CDR3 covers 14 residues. Germline assignment: CDR1 SGHDT and CDR2 YYEEEE. CDR3 amino acids: CASSSGTSGYEQYF. In DNA, the CDR3 is TGTGCCAGCAGCTCTGGGACTAGCGGCTACGAGCAGTACTTC.

The chain recombines TRBV6-6 with TRBJ2-3; 8 nucleotides agree with TRBD2. The CDR3 has 14 amino acids. Germline CDR1 MNHNY, CDR2 SVGAGI (reference sequence). The V and J ends lost 7 bases and 4 bases, in that order; junction bases with no gene match: 7. The CDR3 sequence: CASTGTSAADTQYF. The CDR3 DNA reads as TGTGCCAGCACCGGGACTAGTGCTGCAGATACGCAGTATTTT.

This sequence joins TRBV28 and TRBJ1-2, with D maybe TRBD1 (6 bases). V was trimmed by 8 bases and J by 8 bases, leaving 18 bases between them. The CDR3 contains 13 residues. CDR1 is MDHEN, CDR2 SYDVKM, per germline. For the CDR3, the DNA is TGTGCCAGCGTATCCGGGGGGGCCAGGGGCTACACCTTC. It codes for CASVSGGARGYTF.

This clone has only one observation. The V and J genes are TRBV9 and TRBJ2-7, with 8 bases identical to TRBD1. Germline V gene data show CDR1 as SGDLS and CDR2 as YYNGEE. The V segment lost 0 bases and the J segment 3 bases; nucleotides outside the gene matches: 5. There are 15 residues in the CDR3. CDR3 sequence (DNA): TGTGCCAGCAGCGTAGAGGCAGGGGGCTACTACGAGCAGTACTTC. As protein: CASSVEAGGYYEQYF.

The chain couples TRBV5-1 to TRBJ2-5, with 7 bases aligning to TRBD1. Germline loops: CDR1 SGHRS, CDR2 YFSETQ. Losses at the gene ends were 1 base for V and 4 bases for J; bases not matched to a gene: 4. The CDR3 has 14 amino acids. As DNA, the CDR3 is TGCGCCAGCAGCTTGCAGGGGGAGCGAGAGACCCAGTACTTC. It codes for CASSLQGERETQYF.

The V call is TRBV5-1, the J call TRBJ2-7; TRBD2 might be the D (6 bases). Trimming took 4 bases from V and 4 from J, leaving 18 bases between them. Germline V gene sequence: CDR1 SGHRS, CDR2 YFSETQ. The CDR3 sequence is 15 residues long. The CDR3 region is CASSLSGTGGYEQYF. The CDR3 bases are TGCGCCAGCAGCCTTTCCGGGACCGGGGGTTACGAGCAGTACTTC.

The chain has TRBV30 and TRBJ2-7; D is possibly TRBD1 (6 bases). Trimming stripped 5 bases from V and 2 bases from J, with 7 bases between. This CDR3 spans 11 amino acids. Per germline, CDR1 GTSNPN and CDR2 SVGIG (reference sequence). The CDR3 coding sequence is TGTGCCTGGGGGGACACCTACGAGCAGTACTTC. Its protein product is CAWGDTYEQYF.

The chain carries TRBV27 and TRBJ1-1; 9 nucleotides agree with TRBD1. CDR3 length equals 14 residues. V shed 4 bases, J shed 4 bases, and the junction held 4 bases outside the gene matches. Germline V gene lookup returns CDR1 MNHEY and CDR2 SMNVEV (reference sequence). CDR3 DNA sequence: TGTGCCAGCAGTTATACAGGGGGCCGCACTGAAGCTTTCTTT. It specifies CASSYTGGRTEAFF.

The V gene is TRBV5-1, the J gene TRBJ2-7; maybe TRBD2 (7 bases). Germline lookup yields CDR1 SGHRS and CDR2 YFSETQ. The germline V and J ends were trimmed by 0 bases and 4 bases, with 14 bases remaining between them. CDR3 length: 15 residues. DNA of the CDR3: TGCGCCAGCAGCTTGGGCGGGGGCGCGGGTTACGAGCAGTACTTC. Encoded protein: CASSLGGGAGYEQYF.

V usage is TRBV28 and J usage is TRBJ2-5; TRBD1 is a possible D gene (6 bases). V was trimmed by 7 bases and J by 1 base, leaving 16 bases between them. CDR3 length: 15 amino acids. CDR1 is MDHEN, CDR2 SYDVKM, per germline. CDR3: CASNGTPYSQETQYF. The DNA for the CDR3 is TGTGCCAGCAACGGGACACCTTATTCCCAAGAGACCCAGTACTTC.

The rearrangement links TRBV28 to TRBJ1-4; a weak D match, TRBD1 (6 bases). Germline V lookup: CDR1 MDHEN, CDR2 SYDVKM. The CDR3 consists of 15 residues. V lost 6 bases and J 0 bases, leaving 11 bases between the germline ends. This chain's CDR3 is CASSDRSATNEKLFF. For the CDR3, the DNA is TGTGCCAGCAGCGACAGGAGTGCAACTAATGAAAAACTGTTTTTT.